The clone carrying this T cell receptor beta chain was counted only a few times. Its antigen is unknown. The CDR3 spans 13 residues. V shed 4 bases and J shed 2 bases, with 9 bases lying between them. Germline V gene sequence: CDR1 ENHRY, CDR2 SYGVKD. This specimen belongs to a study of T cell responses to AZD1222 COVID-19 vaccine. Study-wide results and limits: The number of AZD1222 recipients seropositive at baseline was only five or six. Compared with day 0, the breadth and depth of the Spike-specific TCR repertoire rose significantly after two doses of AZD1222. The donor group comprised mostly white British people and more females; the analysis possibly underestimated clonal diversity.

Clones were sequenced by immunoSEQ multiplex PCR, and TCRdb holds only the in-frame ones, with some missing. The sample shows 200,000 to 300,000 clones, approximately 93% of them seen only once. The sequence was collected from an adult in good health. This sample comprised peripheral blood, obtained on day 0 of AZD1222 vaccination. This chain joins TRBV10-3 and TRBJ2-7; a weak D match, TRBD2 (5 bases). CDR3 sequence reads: CAISAEGPYEQYF. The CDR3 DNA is TGTGCCATCAGTGCTGAGGGTCCCTACGAGCAGTACTTC.